Below, 29 T cell receptor beta chains from the same sample are listed, as sequenced in a study of PD-L1 blockade in urothelial cancer. The assay was immunoSEQ multiplex PCR, and TCRdb's table has in-frame clones only and misses some. The sample includes 45,000 or so clones, 82% of them seen just once. Time point in this sample: pretreatment peripheral blood. This specimen was PBMCs, taken around atezolizumab (anti-PD-L1) treatment. All receptors derive from a man in his fifties with urothelial cancer.

This chain uses TRBV29-1 with TRBJ2-1; TRBD2 matches at 7 bases. The V segment lost 6 bases and the J segment 2 bases; nucleotides outside the gene matches: 7. The V gene's germline CDR1 is SQVTM and CDR2 ANQGSEA. CDR3 size: 14 residues. CDR3 in DNA: TGCAGCGTGGCTAGCCGGGGGGCCTACAATGAGCAGTTCTTC. Encoded protein: CSVASRGAYNEQFF.

The gene calls are TRBV5-1 and TRBJ2-7; 7 bases line up with TRBD2. This CDR3 contains 16 residues. J lost 0 bases, V lost 0 bases, and 6 bases had no gene match. Germline-derived CDR1 and CDR2 are SGHRS and YFSETQ. For the CDR3, the DNA is TGCGCCAGCAGCTTGGAACTAGCGCAACCCTCCTACGAGCAGTACTTC. This codes for CASSLELAQPSYEQYF.

V is TRBV9 and J is TRBJ2-1, with D unresolved. The germline V gene encodes CDR1 SGDLS and CDR2 YYNGEE. The CDR3 length is 14 residues. With 0 bases removed from V and 3 bases from J, the gap between germline ends came to 7 bases. CDR3 DNA sequence: TGTGCCAGCAGCGTAGTAGGAGACTACAATGAGCAGTTCTTC. Protein product: CASSVVGDYNEQFF.

The chain joins TRBV11-2 to TRBJ1-1; D is unclear. Germline values: CDR1 SGHAT, CDR2 FQNNGV. V lost 3 bases and J 1 base, leaving 15 bases between the germline ends. There are 16 residues in the CDR3. CDR3 coding DNA: TGTGCCAGCAGCTTCAGCTGGAGTGGTAAGAACACTGAAGCTTTCTTT. Protein product: CASSFSWSGKNTEAFF. Full variable domain (outside the CDR3, taken from reference TRBV11-2 and TRBJ1-1): EAGVAQSPRYKIIEKRQSVAFWCNPISGHATLYWYQQILGQGPKLLIQFQNNGVVDDSQLPKDRFSAERLKGVDSTLKIQPAKLEDSAVYLCASSFSWSGKNTEAFFGQGTRLTVV.

The chain carries TRBV11-2 and TRBJ2-7; unclear D gene. V was cut by 1 base and J by 0 bases, with 13 bases left in between. CDR1 is SGHAT and CDR2 is FQNNGV in the germline V gene. The CDR3 is 16 residues long. Here the CDR3 reads CASSLGSQKSSYEQYF. The CDR3 bases are TGTGCCAGCAGCTTAGGATCCCAAAAGAGCTCCTACGAGCAGTACTTC.

This clone was observed a handful of times. The chain has TRBV7-2 and TRBJ2-1, with 15 bases identical to TRBD2. V lost 1 base, J lost 3 bases, and 4 bases stayed unmatched. There are 18 residues in the CDR3. CDR1 is SGHTA and CDR2 is FQGNSA in the germline V gene. Written as DNA, the CDR3 is TGTGCCAGCAGCTTAGAGGGGACTAGCGGGAGGTTCTACAATGAGCAGTTCTTC. Amino acids: CASSLEGTSGRFYNEQFF.

DNA of the CDR3: TGTGCCAGCAGCGGACTGATAAACACCGGGGAGCTGTTTTTT. Protein sequence: CASSGLINTGELFF. The rearrangement links TRBV5-6 to TRBJ2-2, with a tentative D call TRBD2 (5 bases). The CDR3 is 14 amino acids. Germline loops: CDR1 SGHDT, CDR2 YYEEEE. Trimming shortened V by 4 bases and J by 2 bases, and 9 bases separated the two germline ends.

This chain uses TRBV10-1 with TRBJ2-5; 10 bases match TRBD2. CDR3 length: 15 amino acids. Germline loops: CDR1 WNHNN, CDR2 SYGVQD (reference sequence). V trimming: 5 bases; J trimming: 7 bases; junction bases outside the gene matches: 10. Here the CDR3 reads CASSPERGGLGTQYF. The CDR3 bases are TGCGCCAGCAGTCCGGAGCGGGGGGGCCTCGGGACCCAGTACTTC.

The genes are TRBV27 and TRBJ1-6, with TRBD1 identical over 8 bases. This CDR3 region has 19 residues. Germline V gives CDR1 MNHEY, CDR2 SMNVEV (reference sequence). Trimming cost V 0 bases and J 11 bases; bases outside gene matches: 18. CDR3 nucleotides: TGTGCCAGCAGTTTATCGATGCCAGGGGGCATTAGTGGTTCTCCACCCCTCCACTTT. Its protein product is CASSLSMPGGISGSPPLHF.

In nucleotides, the CDR3 is TGCGCCAGCAGCTCCCGGGACTCCGGGACCACTGGAAACACCATATATTTT. Protein: CASSSRDSGTTGNTIYF. The chain has TRBV5-1 and TRBJ1-3, with a tentative D call TRBD1 (5 bases). Between the trimmed V and J ends, which lost 3 bases and 2 bases, there was a span of 18 bases. This CDR3 is 17 amino acids long. The germline V gene has CDR1 SGHRS and CDR2 YFSETQ.

The chain is built from TRBV18 and TRBJ1-5; TRBD1 matches 7 bases. Germline V gives CDR1 KGHSH, CDR2 LQKENI. The junction had 5 bases not matched to a gene; V was cut back by 8 bases and J by 4 bases. The length of the CDR3 is 13 residues. CDR3 nucleotide sequence: TGTGCCAGCGCAAAACAGGGGAATCAGCCCCAGCATTTT. Its protein product is CASAKQGNQPQHF.

This clone appeared a single time. The J gene is TRBJ2-3, the V gene TRBV9, with 11 bases matching TRBD2. Germline assignment: CDR1 SGDLS and CDR2 YYNGEE. This CDR3 comprises 16 residues. Trimming cost V 0 bases and J 6 bases; bases outside gene matches: 6. This CDR3 is CASSVASSGGWDTQYF. Here the CDR3 DNA reads TGTGCCAGCAGCGTAGCGTCTAGCGGGGGGTGGGATACGCAGTATTTT.

The gene calls are TRBV2 and TRBJ2-5, with 7 positions matching TRBD1. There are 15 residues in the CDR3. Germline V gene sequence: CDR1 SNHLY, CDR2 FYNNEI. Trimming removed 9 bases from V and 1 base from J; junction bases left unmatched: 11. The CDR3 DNA follows: TGTGCCAGGGGGGACCCCGGGACAGTCCAAGAGACCCAGTACTTC. Protein product: CARGDPGTVQETQYF. Using reference TRBV2 and TRBJ2-5 for the parts outside the CDR3, the full variable domain is EPEVTQTPSHQVTQMGQEVILRCVPISNHLYFYWYRQILGQKVEFLVSFYNNEISEKSEIFDDQFSVERPDGSNFTLKIRSTKLEDSAMYFCARGDPGTVQETQYFGPGTRLLVL.

The gene calls are TRBV11-2 and TRBJ2-1; TRBD2 matches at 9 bases. The CDR3 is 16 residues long. J lost 6 bases, V lost 2 bases, and 8 bases had no gene match. CDR1 SGHAT and CDR2 FQNNGV come from the germline V gene. CDR3 sequence reads: CASSLSVAGVPNEQFF. CDR3 sequence (DNA): TGTGCCAGCAGCTTAAGTGTAGCGGGAGTGCCCAATGAGCAGTTCTTC.

V and J are TRBV28 and TRBJ1-1; 9 bases map to TRBD1. This CDR3 is 19 amino acids long. The germline CDR1 and CDR2 sequences are MDHEN and SYDVKM. The ends lost 5 bases at V and 0 bases at J; junction bases unmatched: 16. CDR3 loop: CASSTGTGRFNPLNTEAFF. The DNA for the CDR3 is TGTGCCAGCAGTACCGGGACAGGGCGATTTAACCCCCTGAACACTGAAGCTTTCTTT.

This sequence joins TRBV9 and TRBJ2-4, with a weak D call TRBD1 (6 bases). The V end lost 3 bases, the J end lost 8 bases, and 18 bases lay between the germline ends. Germline CDR1 and CDR2: SGDLS and YYNGEE. The CDR3 loop spans 15 amino acids. Written as DNA, the CDR3 is TGTGCCAGCAGCGGCAGTACAGGGAGAGGGCACATTCAGTACTTC. Its translation: CASSGSTGRGHIQYF.

The V call is TRBV11-1, the J call TRBJ1-2, with 8 bases that match TRBD1. V lost 5 bases, J lost 8 bases, and 10 bases stayed unmatched. There are 14 residues in the CDR3. The germline CDR1 and CDR2 sequences are SGHAT and FQDESV (reference sequence). CDR3 sequence: CASSGPGQAFGYTF. CDR3 nucleotides: TGTGCCAGCAGCGGCCCGGGACAGGCTTTCGGCTACACCTTC.

This clone has just one count. The chain links TRBV27 to TRBJ1-5, with 10 bases lining up with TRBD1. This CDR3 comprises 19 residues. Trimming at V came to 3 bases and at J to 3 bases, leaving 14 bases not matched to a gene. CDR1 MNHEY and CDR2 SMNVEV come from the germline V gene (reference sequence). CDR3 loop: CASSFSARQTGGYNQPQHF. CDR3 DNA: TGTGCCAGCAGTTTTTCGGCCAGGCAGACAGGGGGCTACAATCAGCCCCAGCATTTT.

The CDR3 DNA follows: TGTGCCAGCAGCTTAGCTTTCCGGAGGGATACGCAGTATTTT. This translates into CASSLAFRRDTQYF. The chain couples TRBV7-2 to TRBJ2-3, with D possibly being TRBD2 (5 bases). CDR1 and CDR2 (germline): SGHTA, FQGNSA. The CDR3 runs to 14 residues. V dropped 0 bases and J dropped 6 bases, with 10 bases sitting between them.

The chain couples TRBV7-2 to TRBJ2-2, with D possibly being TRBD2 (5 bases). V gave up 5 bases and J gave up 5 bases, with 15 bases separating them. There are 15 residues in the CDR3. Germline lookup yields CDR1 SGHTA and CDR2 FQGNSA. The CDR3 DNA reads as TGTGCCAGCAGCCGACTAATTTTAGGGACCGGGGAGCTGTTTTTT. The encoded protein is CASSRLILGTGELFF.

This clone was recorded at least ten times. CDR3 sequence: CAWSLGTANEQYF. The DNA for the CDR3 is TGTGCCTGGAGTCTAGGGACAGCCAACGAGCAGTACTTC. The rearrangement uses TRBV30 and TRBJ2-7; 7 positions match TRBD1. This CDR3 region has 13 residues. The germline CDR1 and CDR2 sequences are GTSNPN and SVGIG (reference sequence). The V segment lost 2 bases and the J segment 5 bases; nucleotides outside the gene matches: 6.

The chain recombines TRBV11-2 with TRBJ2-6; D call uncertain. The CDR3 is 15 residues long. Per germline, CDR1 SGHAT and CDR2 FQNNGV. The V and J ends lost 5 bases and 1 base respectively, with 9 bases between them. The CDR3: CASSLPPSGANVLTF. The CDR3 region has the DNA TGTGCCAGCAGCCTCCCCCCGTCTGGGGCCAACGTCCTGACTTTC.

This chain joins TRBV4-2 and TRBJ2-1; a possible D gene is TRBD2 (6 bases). Germline lookup yields CDR1 LGHNA and CDR2 YNFKEQ. Trimming took off 3 bases at V and 12 bases at J, with 12 bases between the two ends. The CDR3 sequence is 12 residues long. The CDR3 region is CASSQSGGWQFF. DNA of the CDR3: TGTGCCAGCAGCCAGTCTGGGGGGTGGCAGTTCTTC.

This clone was seen a few times. V usage is TRBV4-1 and J usage is TRBJ2-7, with 11 nucleotides matching TRBD1. Germline assignment: CDR1 MGHRA and CDR2 YSYEKL. This CDR3 contains 15 residues. Trimming at V came to 3 bases and at J to 2 bases, leaving 3 bases not matched to a gene. The CDR3 DNA is TGCGCCAGCAGCCAGGGACAGGGGGGAACCTACGAGCAGTACTTC. Translated, it gives CASSQGQGGTYEQYF.

This clone was found a few times. The J gene is TRBJ2-7, the V gene TRBV4-2; 11 bases agree with TRBD2. J gave up 3 bases and V 2 bases, and 3 bases lay outside the gene matches. This CDR3 contains 15 residues. Germline V lookup: CDR1 LGHNA, CDR2 YNFKEQ. The CDR3 sequence is CASSQTSGSFYEQYF. The CDR3, as DNA: TGTGCCAGCAGCCAAACTAGCGGGAGCTTCTACGAGCAGTACTTC.

V is TRBV7-9 and J is TRBJ2-5; 7 bases agree with TRBD2. Germline V gene lookup returns CDR1 SEHNR and CDR2 FQNEAQ (reference sequence). The CDR3 is made up of 16 amino acids. Trimming at V came to 6 bases and at J to 2 bases, leaving 12 bases not matched to a gene. The CDR3 sequence: CASSLRGDYPQETQYF. The CDR3 region has the DNA TGTGCCAGCAGTCTTCGGGGGGACTACCCTCAAGAGACCCAGTACTTC.

This clone was recorded only once. A junction end diverges from the germline sequence, so it may reflect a read error. The gene calls are TRBV7-7 and TRBJ1-1; a possible D gene is TRBD1 (5 bases). The CDR3 extends over 13 amino acids. The germline CDR1 and CDR2 sequences are SSHAT and FNYEAQ (reference sequence). CDR3 sequence reads: CASSSGMNTEAFF. The CDR3 coding sequence is TGTGCTAGCAGCTCAGGGATGAACACTGAAGCTTTCTTT.

J is TRBJ1-6 and V is TRBV11-1, with D uncertain. The V end lost 4 bases, the J end lost 5 bases, and 9 bases lay between the germline ends. The germline V gene has CDR1 SGHAT and CDR2 FQDESV (reference sequence). The CDR3 loop spans 14 amino acids. CDR3 bases: TGTGCCAGCAGCTCCCGCGGTAATAATTCACCCCTCCACTTT. It codes for CASSSRGNNSPLHF.

The rearrangement joins TRBV2 to TRBJ1-1; D gene ambiguous. Germline V gene data show CDR1 as SNHLY and CDR2 as FYNNEI. V lost 2 bases, J lost 8 bases, and 6 bases lay in between. The CDR3 consists of 11 residues. The DNA for the CDR3 is TGTGCCAGCAGTGAATCAGCGGAAGCTTTCTTT. Protein: CASSESAEAFF.